This T cell receptor (beta chain) was recovered during a study of T cell changes during pregnancy in multiple sclerosis. Trimming pared 4 bases from V and 3 bases from J, leaving 8 bases between. The length of the CDR3 is 13 residues. CDR1 and CDR2 (germline): SGHNT, YYREEE (reference sequence). Here immunoSEQ multiplex PCR was the method, and the copy in TCRdb shows in-frame clones only, minus some. The table includes around 100,000 clones, around 90% detected once. This material consisted of peripheral blood, taken in the third trimester of pregnancy. The rearrangement joins TRBV5-4 to TRBJ2-1, with TRBD1 as a possible D gene (5 bases). This clonotype was obtained from a female donor with multiple sclerosis, enrolled in a pregnancy study. The CDR3 DNA reads as TGTGCCAGCAGCCTCAGGGTCTACAATGAGCAGTTCTTC. Encoded protein: CASSLRVYNEQFF.